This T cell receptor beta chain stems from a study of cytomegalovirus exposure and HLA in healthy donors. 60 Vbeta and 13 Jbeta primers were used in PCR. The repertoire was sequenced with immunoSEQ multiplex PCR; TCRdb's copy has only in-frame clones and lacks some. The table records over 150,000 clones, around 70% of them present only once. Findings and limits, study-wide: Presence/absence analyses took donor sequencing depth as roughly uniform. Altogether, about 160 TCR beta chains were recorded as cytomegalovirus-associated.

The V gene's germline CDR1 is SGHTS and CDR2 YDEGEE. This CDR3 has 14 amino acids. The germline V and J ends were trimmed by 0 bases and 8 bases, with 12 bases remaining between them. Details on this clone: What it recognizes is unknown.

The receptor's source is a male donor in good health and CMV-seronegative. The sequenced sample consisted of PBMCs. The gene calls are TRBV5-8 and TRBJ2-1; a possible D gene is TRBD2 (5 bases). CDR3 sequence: CASSLESSEDEQFF. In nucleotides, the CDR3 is TGTGCCAGCAGCTTGGAGAGCTCGGAGGATGAGCAGTTCTTC.